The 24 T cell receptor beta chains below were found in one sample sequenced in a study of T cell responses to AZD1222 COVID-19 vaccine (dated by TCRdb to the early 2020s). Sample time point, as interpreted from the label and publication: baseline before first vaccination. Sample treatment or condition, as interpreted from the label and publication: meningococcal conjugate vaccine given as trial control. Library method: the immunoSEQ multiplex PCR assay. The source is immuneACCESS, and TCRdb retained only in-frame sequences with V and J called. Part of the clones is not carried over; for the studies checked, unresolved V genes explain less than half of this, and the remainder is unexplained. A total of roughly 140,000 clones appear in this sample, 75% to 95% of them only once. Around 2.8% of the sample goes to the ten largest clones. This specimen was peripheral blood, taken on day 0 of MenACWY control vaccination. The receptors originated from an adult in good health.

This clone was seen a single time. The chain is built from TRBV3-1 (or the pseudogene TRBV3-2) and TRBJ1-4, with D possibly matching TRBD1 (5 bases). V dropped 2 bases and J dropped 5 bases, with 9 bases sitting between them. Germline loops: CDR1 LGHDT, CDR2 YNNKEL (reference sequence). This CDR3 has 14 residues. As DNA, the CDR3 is TGTGCCAGCAGCCAAAGGGGCTCGAATGAAAAACTGTTTTTT. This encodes CASSQRGSNEKLFF.

CDR3 in DNA: TGTGCCAGCAGCTTGGCCGGGGCAGGGACCTACGAGCAGTACTTC. Amino acids: CASSLAGAGTYEQYF. The chain combines TRBV5-5 with TRBJ2-7; the D gene could be TRBD1 or TRBD2 (5 bases each). Germline V gives CDR1 SGHKS, CDR2 YYEKEE (reference sequence). V lost 0 bases to trimming and J lost 2 bases, with 12 bases between them. The CDR3 contains 15 residues.

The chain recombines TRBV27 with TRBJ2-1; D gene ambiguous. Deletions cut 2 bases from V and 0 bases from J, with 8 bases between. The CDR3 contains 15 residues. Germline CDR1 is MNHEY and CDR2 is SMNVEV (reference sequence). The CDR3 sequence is CASSLKPSSYNEQFF. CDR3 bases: TGTGCCAGCAGTTTAAAACCCAGCTCCTACAATGAGCAGTTCTTC.

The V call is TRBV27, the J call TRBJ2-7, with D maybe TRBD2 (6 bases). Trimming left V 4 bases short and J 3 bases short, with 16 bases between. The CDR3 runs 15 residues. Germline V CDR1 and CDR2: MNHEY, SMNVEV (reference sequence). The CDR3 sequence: CASSYSGTPNYEQYF. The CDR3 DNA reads TGTGCCAGCAGTTACTCCGGGACTCCCAACTACGAGCAGTACTTC.

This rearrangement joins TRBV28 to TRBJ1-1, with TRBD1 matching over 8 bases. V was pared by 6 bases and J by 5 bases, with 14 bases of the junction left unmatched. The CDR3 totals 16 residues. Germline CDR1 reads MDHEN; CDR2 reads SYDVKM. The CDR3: CASRSVGSDRETEAFF. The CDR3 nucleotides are TGTGCCAGCAGAAGTGTGGGATCGGACAGGGAAACTGAAGCTTTCTTT.

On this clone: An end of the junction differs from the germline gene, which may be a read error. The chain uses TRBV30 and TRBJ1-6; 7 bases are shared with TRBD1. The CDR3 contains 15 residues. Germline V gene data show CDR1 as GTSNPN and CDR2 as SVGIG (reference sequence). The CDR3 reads CARSGTGVQNSPLHF. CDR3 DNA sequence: TGTGCCCGGAGTGGTACAGGGGTTCAGAATTCACCCCTCCACTTT.

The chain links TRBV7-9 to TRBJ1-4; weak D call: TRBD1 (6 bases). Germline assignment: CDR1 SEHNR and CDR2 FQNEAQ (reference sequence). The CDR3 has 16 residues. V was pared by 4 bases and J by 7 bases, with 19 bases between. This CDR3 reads CASSSYGGGVGEKLFF. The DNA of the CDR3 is TGTGCCAGCAGCTCCTACGGAGGGGGAGTAGGTGAAAAACTGTTTTTT.

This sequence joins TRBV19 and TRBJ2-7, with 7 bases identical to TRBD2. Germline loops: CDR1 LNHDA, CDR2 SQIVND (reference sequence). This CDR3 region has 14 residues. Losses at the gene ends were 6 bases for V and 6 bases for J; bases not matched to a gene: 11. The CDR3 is CASRRLAGGGEQYF. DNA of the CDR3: TGTGCCAGTAGACGACTAGCCGGGGGTGGCGAGCAGTACTTC.

DNA of the CDR3: TGCGCCAGCAGCTTTGCCAGGGCAGGCTACGAGCAGTACTTC. This codes for CASSFARAGYEQYF. The J gene is TRBJ2-7, the V gene TRBV5-1; the D gene is possibly TRBD1 (5 bases). The CDR3 has 14 amino acids. The ends were cut back, 2 bases at V and 3 bases at J, with 12 bases in the middle. Germline assignment: CDR1 SGHRS and CDR2 YFSETQ.

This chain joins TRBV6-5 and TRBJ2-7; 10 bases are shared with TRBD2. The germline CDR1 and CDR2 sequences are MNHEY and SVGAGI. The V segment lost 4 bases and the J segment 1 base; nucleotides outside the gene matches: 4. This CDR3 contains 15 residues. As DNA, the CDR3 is TGTGCCAGCAGTTTCCAAGCGGGGGGGTCCTACGAGCAGTACTTC. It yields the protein CASSFQAGGSYEQYF.

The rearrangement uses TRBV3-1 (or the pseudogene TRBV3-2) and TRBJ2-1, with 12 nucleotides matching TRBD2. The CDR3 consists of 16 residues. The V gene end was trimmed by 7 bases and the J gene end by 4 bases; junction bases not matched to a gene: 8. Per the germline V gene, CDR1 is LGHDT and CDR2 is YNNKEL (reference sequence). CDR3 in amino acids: CASTLGLAGGYNEQFF. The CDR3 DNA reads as TGTGCCAGCACCTTGGGACTAGCGGGCGGGTACAATGAGCAGTTCTTC.

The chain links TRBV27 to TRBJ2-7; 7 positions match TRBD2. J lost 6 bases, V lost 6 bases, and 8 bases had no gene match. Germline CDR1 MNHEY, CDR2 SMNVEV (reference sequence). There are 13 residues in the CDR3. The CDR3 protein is CASRFGGSSEQYF. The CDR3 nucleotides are TGTGCCAGCAGGTTTGGCGGGAGTAGCGAGCAGTACTTC.

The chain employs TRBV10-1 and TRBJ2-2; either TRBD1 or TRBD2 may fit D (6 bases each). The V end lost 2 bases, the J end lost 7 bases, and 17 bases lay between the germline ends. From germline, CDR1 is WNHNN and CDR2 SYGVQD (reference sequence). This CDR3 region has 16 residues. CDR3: CASSENRGTRDGELFF. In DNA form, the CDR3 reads TGCGCCAGCAGTGAGAATCGCGGGACAAGGGACGGGGAGCTGTTTTTT.

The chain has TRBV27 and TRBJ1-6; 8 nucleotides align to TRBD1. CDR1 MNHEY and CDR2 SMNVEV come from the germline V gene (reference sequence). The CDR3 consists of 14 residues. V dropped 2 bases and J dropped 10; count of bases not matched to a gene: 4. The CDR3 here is CASSLDRGGSPLHF. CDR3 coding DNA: TGTGCCAGCAGTTTAGACAGGGGTGGATCACCCCTCCACTTT.

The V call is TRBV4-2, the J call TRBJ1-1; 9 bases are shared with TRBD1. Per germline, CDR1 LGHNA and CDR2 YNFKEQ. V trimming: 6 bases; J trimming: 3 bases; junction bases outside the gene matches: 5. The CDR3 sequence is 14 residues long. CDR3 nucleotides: TGTGCCAGCAGGACACAGGGGGCGGACACTGAAGCTTTCTTT. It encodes CASRTQGADTEAFF.

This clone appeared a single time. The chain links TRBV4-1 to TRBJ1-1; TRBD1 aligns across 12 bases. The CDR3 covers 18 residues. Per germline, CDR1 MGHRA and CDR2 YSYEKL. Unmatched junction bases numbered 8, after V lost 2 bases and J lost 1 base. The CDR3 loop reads CASSQRGGQGAANTEAFF. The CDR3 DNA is TGCGCCAGCAGCCAAAGAGGGGGACAGGGGGCGGCGAACACTGAAGCTTTCTTT.

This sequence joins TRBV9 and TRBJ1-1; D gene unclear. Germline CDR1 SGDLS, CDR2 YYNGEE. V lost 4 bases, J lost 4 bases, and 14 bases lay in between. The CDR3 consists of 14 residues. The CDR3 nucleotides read TGTGCCAGCAGCCCATATGACCCGGGCACTGAAGCTTTCTTT. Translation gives CASSPYDPGTEAFF.

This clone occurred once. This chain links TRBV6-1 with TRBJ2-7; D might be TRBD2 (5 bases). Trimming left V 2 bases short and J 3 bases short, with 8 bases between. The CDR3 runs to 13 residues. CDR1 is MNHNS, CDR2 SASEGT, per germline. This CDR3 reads CASSEQAGYEQYF. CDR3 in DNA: TGTGCCAGCAGTGAACAGGCGGGCTACGAGCAGTACTTC.

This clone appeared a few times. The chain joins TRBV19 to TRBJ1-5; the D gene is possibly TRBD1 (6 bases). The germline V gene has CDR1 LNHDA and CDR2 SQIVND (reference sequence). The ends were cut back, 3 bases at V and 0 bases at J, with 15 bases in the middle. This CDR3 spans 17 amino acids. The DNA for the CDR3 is TGTGCCAGTAGTATGTCGTTACAGGGTAGTAGCAATCAGCCCCAGCATTTT. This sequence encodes CASSMSLQGSSNQPQHF.

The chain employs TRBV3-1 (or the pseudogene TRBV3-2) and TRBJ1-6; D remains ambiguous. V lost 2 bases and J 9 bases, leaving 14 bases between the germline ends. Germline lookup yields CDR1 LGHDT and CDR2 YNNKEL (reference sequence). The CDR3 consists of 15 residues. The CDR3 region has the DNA TGTGCCAGCAGCCAATCATCGGTCTCGGGTTCACCCCTCCACTTT. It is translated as CASSQSSVSGSPLHF.

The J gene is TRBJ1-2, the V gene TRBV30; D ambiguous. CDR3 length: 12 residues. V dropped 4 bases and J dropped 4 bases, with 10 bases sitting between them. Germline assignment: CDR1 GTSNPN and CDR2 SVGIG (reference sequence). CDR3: CAWTRGPYGYTF. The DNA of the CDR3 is TGTGCCTGGACCCGAGGGCCCTATGGCTACACCTTC. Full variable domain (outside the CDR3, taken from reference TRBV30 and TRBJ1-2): SQTIHQWPATLVQPVGSPLSLECTVEGTSNPNLYWYRQAAGRGLQLLFYSVGIGQISSEVPQNLSASRPQDRQFILSSKKLLLSDSGFYLCAWTRGPYGYTFGSGTRLTVV.

The CDR3 DNA sequence: TGTGCCAGCAGTTTAATTACAGGCACTGAAGCTTTCTTT. Encoded protein: CASSLITGTEAFF. The chain joins TRBV27 to TRBJ1-1, with TRBD1 as a possible D gene (5 bases). Germline loops: CDR1 MNHEY, CDR2 SMNVEV (reference sequence). CDR3 size: 13 residues. The V end lost 2 bases, the J end lost 4 bases, and 8 bases lay between the germline ends.

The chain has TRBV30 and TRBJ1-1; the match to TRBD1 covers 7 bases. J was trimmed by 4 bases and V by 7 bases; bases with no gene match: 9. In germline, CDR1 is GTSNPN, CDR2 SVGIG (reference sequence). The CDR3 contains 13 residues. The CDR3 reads CASRTGPGTEAFF. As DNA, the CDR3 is TGTGCCTCAAGGACAGGACCGGGCACTGAAGCTTTCTTT.

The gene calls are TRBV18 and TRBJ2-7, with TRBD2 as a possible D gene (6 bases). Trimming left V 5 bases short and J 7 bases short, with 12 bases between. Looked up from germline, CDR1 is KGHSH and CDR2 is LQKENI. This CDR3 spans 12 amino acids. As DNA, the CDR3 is TGTGCCAGCTCATCGGAGGGAATGGAGCAGTACTTC. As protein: CASSSEGMEQYF.